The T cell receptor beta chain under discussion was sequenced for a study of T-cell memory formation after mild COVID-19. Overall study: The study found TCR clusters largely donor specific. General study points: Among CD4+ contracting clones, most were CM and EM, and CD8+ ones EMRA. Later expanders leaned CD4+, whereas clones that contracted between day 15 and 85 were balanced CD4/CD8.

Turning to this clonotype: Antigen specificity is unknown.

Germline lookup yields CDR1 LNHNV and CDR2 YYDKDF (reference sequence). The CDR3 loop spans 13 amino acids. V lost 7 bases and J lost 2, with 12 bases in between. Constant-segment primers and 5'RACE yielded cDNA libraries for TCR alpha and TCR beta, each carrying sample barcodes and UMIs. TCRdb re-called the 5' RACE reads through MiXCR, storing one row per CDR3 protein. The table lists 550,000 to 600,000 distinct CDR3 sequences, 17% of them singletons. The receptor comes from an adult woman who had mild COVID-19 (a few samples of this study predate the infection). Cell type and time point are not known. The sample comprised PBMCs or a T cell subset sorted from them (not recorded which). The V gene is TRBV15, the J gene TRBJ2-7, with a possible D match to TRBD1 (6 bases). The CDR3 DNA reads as TGTGCCACCAACAGGGAGTACGCCTACGAGCAGTACTTC. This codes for CATNREYAYEQYF.